This T cell receptor beta chain emerged from a study of cytomegalovirus exposure and HLA in healthy donors. Overall study results and limits: Most TCRs appeared rarely, but some public TCRs recurred in many donors. Among TCR beta chains, those listed as cytomegalovirus-associated numbered about 150. Three of the chains that were CMV-associated were confirmed in vitro to be specific for CMV antigens.

Details on this clone: Its specificity is unknown.

Profiled with immunoSEQ multiplex PCR; TCRdb holds only in-frame clones, not every one. This sample has about 160,000 clones; about 82% occur once, and the top ten carry approximately 2%. This CDR3 has 19 amino acids. Trimming removed 3 bases from V and 0 bases from J; junction bases left unmatched: 7. Germline CDR1 and CDR2: MNHEY and SMNVEV (reference sequence). The origin of this receptor is a man aged 25-45 years in good health and CMV-seropositive. The material sequenced was PBMCs. The chain has TRBV27 and TRBJ2-6; 11 positions match TRBD2. CDR3 in DNA: TGTGCCAGCAGTTTCCAAATAGCGGGGGGGCTCTCTGGGGCCAACGTCCTGACTTTC. Protein product: CASSFQIAGGLSGANVLTF.